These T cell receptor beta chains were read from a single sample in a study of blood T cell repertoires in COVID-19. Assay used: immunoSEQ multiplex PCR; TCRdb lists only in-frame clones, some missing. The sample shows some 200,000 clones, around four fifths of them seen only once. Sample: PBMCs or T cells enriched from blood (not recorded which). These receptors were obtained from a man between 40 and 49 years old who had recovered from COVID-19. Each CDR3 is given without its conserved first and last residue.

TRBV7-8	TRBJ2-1	ASGEREGTNEQF
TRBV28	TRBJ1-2	ASSLSVGGTVPLGYT
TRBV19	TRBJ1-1	ASSSQGSPSSAF
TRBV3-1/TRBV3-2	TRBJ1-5	ASSQQGAHQPQH
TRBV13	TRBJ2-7	ASSLGTGPLLEQY
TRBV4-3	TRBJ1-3	ASSQVPGTGNTIY
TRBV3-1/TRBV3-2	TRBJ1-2	ASSYRDRYT
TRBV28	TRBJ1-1	ASSLARGRAEAF
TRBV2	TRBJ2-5	ASRGIGETQY
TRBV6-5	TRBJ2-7	ASRRQEFPYEQY
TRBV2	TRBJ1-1	ASSSSGGRTEAF
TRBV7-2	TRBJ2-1	ASSTNGLAGPNEQF
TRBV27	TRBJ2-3	ASSVVAWDTQY
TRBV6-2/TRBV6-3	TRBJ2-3	ASSHRTTRVGQADTQY
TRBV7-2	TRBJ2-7	ASSSRTGGLYEQY
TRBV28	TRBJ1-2	ASSSDPSQGANGYT
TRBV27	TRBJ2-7	ASRDTGDQNYEQY
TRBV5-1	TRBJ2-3	ASSLARRTRGPGTTIDTQY
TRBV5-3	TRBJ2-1	ARSQRTSGRAREQF
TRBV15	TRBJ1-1	ATKPGHSNTEAF
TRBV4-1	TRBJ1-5	ASSQGPVIFSNQPQH
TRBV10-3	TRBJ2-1	AIKANGQGFNEQF
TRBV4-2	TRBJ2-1	ASSQDPGLAGVVGIEQF
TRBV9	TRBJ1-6	ASSVRWGVGSPLH
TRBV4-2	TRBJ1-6	ASSPGGADGQNSPLH
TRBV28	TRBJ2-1	ASGGLAGSSYNEQF
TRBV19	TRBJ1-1	ASSISEILDFTEAF
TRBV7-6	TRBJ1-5	ASSSRVGGDQPQH
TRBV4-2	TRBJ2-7	ASSSKTVAYEQY
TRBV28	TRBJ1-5	ASSVTGGHQPQH
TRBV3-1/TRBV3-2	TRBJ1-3	ASSQEVANTIY
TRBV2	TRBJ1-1	ASRQGGRGEAF
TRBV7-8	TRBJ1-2	ASSFQGVEGYT
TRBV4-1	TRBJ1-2	ASSQDSTVYYGYT
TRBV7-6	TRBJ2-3	ASSLNSGRADTQY
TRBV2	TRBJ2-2	ASGDISTGELF
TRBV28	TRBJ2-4	ASSFAARDSDIQY
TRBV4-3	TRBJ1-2	ASSPDRGAFYGYT
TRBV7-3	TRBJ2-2	ASSFQGLNTGELF
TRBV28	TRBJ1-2	ASSFLGQGRGYGYT